This entry lists 15 T cell receptor beta chains sequenced from one sample in a study of blood T cell repertoires in COVID-19. The repertoire was sequenced with immunoSEQ multiplex PCR; TCRdb's copy has only in-frame clones and lacks some. In the table there are 15,000 to 20,000 clones, 85% to 90% of which are singletons. Sequenced material: peripheral blood. Receptors were obtained from a woman of 80 years or more with COVID-19, enrolled during active disease.

The V and J genes are TRBV20-1 and TRBJ1-2; weak D call: TRBD1 (5 bases). V was trimmed by 3 bases and J by 8 bases, leaving 22 bases between them. The CDR3 sequence is 15 residues long. Germline CDR1 reads DFQATT; CDR2 reads SNEGSKA (reference sequence). CDR3 bases: TGCAGTGCTAGTCCAGGGAAGGGGTGGTCGTACGGCTACACCTTC. Translated: CSASPGKGWSYGYTF.

The DNA for the CDR3 is TGTGCCAGCAGGACAGGGGGCAATCAGCCCCAGCATTTT. Translation: CASRTGGNQPQHF. This rearrangement joins TRBV2 to TRBJ1-5; TRBD1 aligns across 8 bases. From germline, CDR1 is SNHLY and CDR2 FYNNEI. This CDR3 is built from 13 residues. V was clipped by 6 bases and J by 2 bases; unmatched bases: 0.

V usage is TRBV7-9 and J usage is TRBJ2-1, with TRBD1 identical over 7 bases. The CDR3 sequence is 11 residues long. Trimming removed 7 bases from V and 6 bases from J; junction bases left unmatched: 0. The germline V gene has CDR1 SEHNR and CDR2 FQNEAQ (reference sequence). DNA for the CDR3: TGTGCCAGCAAGGGGGCCAATGAGCAGTTCTTC. This translates into CASKGANEQFF. Variable domain in full (rest from reference TRBV7-9 and TRBJ2-1): DTGVSQNPRHKITKRGQNVTFRCDPISEHNRLYWYRQTLGQGPEFLTYFQNEAQLEKSRLLSDRFSAERPKGSFSTLEIQRTEQGDSAMYLCASKGANEQFFGPGTRLTVL.

This clone was counted a few times. V usage is TRBV4-2 and J usage is TRBJ1-5, with 12 bases aligning to TRBD1. V shed 5 bases, J shed 6 bases, and the junction held 5 bases outside the gene matches. The germline V gene encodes CDR1 LGHNA and CDR2 YNFKEQ. The CDR3 is 15 residues long. The CDR3 DNA sequence: TGTGCCAGCAGCTGGGGACAGGGGGCAGGTCAGCCCCAGCATTTT. Translated: CASSWGQGAGQPQHF.

The V call is TRBV3-1 (or the pseudogene TRBV3-2), the J call TRBJ2-7; unclear D gene. V was shortened by 0 bases and J by 1 base, with 7 bases between the two germline ends. CDR1 and CDR2 from the germline V gene are LGHDT and YNNKEL (reference sequence). CDR3 size: 14 residues. The CDR3 protein is CASSQEGQSYEQYF. For the CDR3, the DNA is TGTGCCAGCAGCCAAGAGGGCCAGTCCTACGAGCAGTACTTC.

V usage is TRBV6-5 and J usage is TRBJ1-6; D is possibly TRBD1 (5 bases). V was pared by 5 bases and J by 4 bases, with 12 bases between. The CDR3 contains 15 residues. Germline CDR1 and CDR2: MNHEY and SVGAGI. The chain's CDR3 is CASSQLGGYNSPLHF. CDR3 nucleotides: TGTGCCAGCAGTCAACTGGGGGGTTATAATTCACCCCTCCACTTT.

This chain connects TRBV9 to TRBJ2-2; 7 bases line up with TRBD1. The germline gives CDR1 SGDLS, CDR2 YYNGEE. J gave up 4 bases and V 6 bases, and 9 bases lay outside the gene matches. There are 15 residues in the CDR3. The CDR3 protein is CASTLTGRTTGELFF. The CDR3 DNA is TGTGCCAGCACCCTGACAGGGAGAACCACCGGGGAGCTGTTTTTT.

V is TRBV5-1 and J is TRBJ1-1; possibly TRBD1 for D (6 bases). V lost 2 bases and J 1 base, leaving 9 bases between the germline ends. Germline V CDR1 and CDR2: SGHRS, YFSETQ. This CDR3 has 14 amino acids. The CDR3 loop reads CASSLQGGNTEAFF. The CDR3 coding sequence is TGCGCCAGCAGCTTACAGGGTGGGAACACTGAAGCTTTCTTT.

As for this clone: Other nucleotide sequences in the sample specify the same CDR3. CDR3 nucleotides: TGTGCCAGTAGTATAGGCGGGCCCTACTCCTACGAGCAGTACTTC. As protein: CASSIGGPYSYEQYF. The chain employs TRBV19 and TRBJ2-7, with D perhaps matching TRBD2 (5 bases). The CDR3 contains 15 residues. Germline V gene sequence: CDR1 LNHDA, CDR2 SQIVND (reference sequence). V lost 1 base to trimming and J lost 0 bases, with 10 bases between them.

The rearrangement links TRBV2 to TRBJ1-5; D unresolved. Trimming took off 5 bases at V and 0 bases at J, with 8 bases between the two ends. The CDR3 is 14 amino acids. The germline CDR1 and CDR2 sequences are SNHLY and FYNNEI. CDR3 in amino acids: CASSSGYSNQPQHF. The DNA of the CDR3 is TGTGCCAGCAGTTCCGGTTATAGCAATCAGCCCCAGCATTTT.

The V and J genes are TRBV10-3 and TRBJ2-7; D remains unclear. The V and J ends lost 3 bases and 5 bases respectively, with 17 bases between them. The length of the CDR3 is 15 residues. CDR1 ENHRY and CDR2 SYGVKD come from the germline V gene. The CDR3 loop reads CAISEEPSRRNEQYF. DNA of the CDR3: TGTGCCATCAGTGAAGAGCCGTCCCGGAGAAACGAGCAGTACTTC.

V and J are TRBV2 and TRBJ1-2; D unresolved. The CDR3 contains 13 residues. Trimming left V 4 bases short and J 6 bases short, with 12 bases between. Germline V lookup: CDR1 SNHLY, CDR2 FYNNEI. CDR3 region: CASSGPAANGYTF. DNA for the CDR3: TGTGCCAGCAGTGGGCCGGCGGCCAATGGCTACACCTTC.

The genes are TRBV7-3 and TRBJ1-2; TRBD1 agrees at 7 bases. Trimming cost V 5 bases and J 4 bases; bases outside gene matches: 13. This CDR3 contains 16 residues. Germline V CDR1 and CDR2: SGHTA, FQGTGA. CDR3 region: CASSHHGQAALYGYTF. The CDR3 DNA reads as TGTGCCAGCAGCCACCACGGACAGGCTGCCCTCTATGGCTACACCTTC.

This chain uses TRBV18 with TRBJ2-7; D is possibly TRBD1 (7 bases). Germline V gene lookup returns CDR1 KGHSH and CDR2 LQKENI. The CDR3 is 12 residues long. Trimming cost V 4 bases and J 6 bases, with 10 bases left between them. The CDR3 reads CASSQQGGEQYF. As DNA, the CDR3 is TGTGCCAGCTCACAGCAGGGGGGCGAGCAGTACTTC.

The chain uses TRBV3-1 (or the pseudogene TRBV3-2) and TRBJ2-1; TRBD2 matches 9 bases. From germline, CDR1 is LGHDT and CDR2 YNNKEL (reference sequence). Germline trimming cut 2 bases from V and 3 bases from J; bases unmatched to any gene: 8. The CDR3 contains 17 residues. The CDR3 DNA sequence: TGTGCCAGCAGCCAAAGTAAGGCTAGCGGGGTCTACAATGAGCAGTTCTTC. Translation: CASSQSKASGVYNEQFF.